This record concerns one T cell receptor beta chain sequence. The data belong to a study of Graves' ophthalmopathy and Graves' hyperthyroidism. V lost 2 bases and J lost 11, with 9 bases in between. Germline V gene sequence: CDR1 SGHTA, CDR2 FQGNSA. The CDR3 totals 11 residues. Scientists amplified the TCR beta CDR3 regions from RNA transcripts. Investigators did first-round RT-PCR with HTBI primers, then second-round multiplex PCR. TCRdb reprocessed the multiplex PCR reads via MiXCR and lists one record per CDR3 protein. The sample gives a few hundred thousand distinct CDR3 sequences, around 21% of which show up once; under 3% is in the top ten. Researchers classed hyperthyroidism as stable given no ophthalmopathy within 18 months of follow-up.

The chain is built from TRBV7-2 and TRBJ1-2; D not resolved. Sequenced material: peripheral blood. The source of this sequence is a woman younger than 35 with stable Graves' hyperthyroidism. The CDR3 bases are TGTGCCAGCAGCTTACTAGAAGCGTACACCTTC. Translation: CASSLLEAYTF.